This TCR beta chain originates from a study of response to subunit inactivated influenza vaccine (dated by TCRdb to the late 2010s). Concerning the study at large: Deep quantitative profiling of the T cell receptor repertoire was used in the study to follow responses to a trivalent subunit inactivated influenza vaccine. Overall study results and their limits: It was suggested by the authors that each seasonal influenza vaccination may recruit only a limited number of new T cells.

The CDR3 runs 15 amino acids, cysteine and phenylalanine included. Only the CDR3 DNA is retained, 45 bases long and in frame from the first base. V loses 6 bases, J loses 3 bases, and the germline ends lie 17 bases apart. Turning to this clonotype: What this receptor recognizes is not known. Base qualities are not provided; no much larger clone lies one nucleotide away.

Library creation used RT-PCR. Sequencer: Illumina HiSeq 2500. The public reads were reanalyzed by TCRdb: fastp trimming at Q25, MiXCR alignment, in-frame beta chains only. Every entry covers one CDR3 protein and lists the most common genes and DNA from its rows. This sample gives 500,000 to 750,000 distinct CDR3 sequences in total; about 15% of them show up just once. Roughly 11% of the sample is in the top ten clones. The chain is encoded by TRBV12-3 or TRBV12-4 joined to TRBJ1-1; a tentative D match to TRBD1 spans 6 bases. The receptor was derived from a man over 45 who received an inactivated influenza vaccine. Donor details come from another sample of the same person, matched by shared clones. The source was PBMCs from blood, collected 12 days after vaccination. The CDR3 has the sequence CASRAGGGPYTEAFF. At the DNA level, the sequence is TGTGCCAGCAGAGCCGGCGGGGGGCCTTACACTGAAGCTTTCTTT.